This TCR beta chain was documented in a study of T cells after posttransplantation cyclophosphamide. Findings and caveats of the study: Blood and skin or GI T cell repertoires showed limited TRB overlap. TRB clonality was highly associated with recipient CMV seropositivity and reactivation. Donor CD8+ memory clones often dominated recipient blood repertoires at later times.

Points on this clone: The antigen is undetermined.

This CDR3 has 14 amino acids. V dropped 4 bases and J dropped 6; count of bases not matched to a gene: 10. Germline CDR1 SQVTM, CDR2 ANQGSEA. Profiled with immunoSEQ multiplex PCR; TCRdb holds only in-frame clones, not every one. The repertoire holds about 19,000 clones, roughly 80% seen once, with over 7.5% in the top ten. This related bone marrow graft donor gave peripheral blood on the day of marrow donation. The source is a young man in good health and a related stem cell transplant donor. The chain carries TRBV29-1 and TRBJ2-3; the match to TRBD1 covers 7 bases. Sequenced material: memory CD4+ T cells sorted from blood. In DNA form, the CDR3 reads TGCAGCGTTGCTCTTATACAGGGGCCCGATACGCAGTATTTT. It encodes CSVALIQGPDTQYF.